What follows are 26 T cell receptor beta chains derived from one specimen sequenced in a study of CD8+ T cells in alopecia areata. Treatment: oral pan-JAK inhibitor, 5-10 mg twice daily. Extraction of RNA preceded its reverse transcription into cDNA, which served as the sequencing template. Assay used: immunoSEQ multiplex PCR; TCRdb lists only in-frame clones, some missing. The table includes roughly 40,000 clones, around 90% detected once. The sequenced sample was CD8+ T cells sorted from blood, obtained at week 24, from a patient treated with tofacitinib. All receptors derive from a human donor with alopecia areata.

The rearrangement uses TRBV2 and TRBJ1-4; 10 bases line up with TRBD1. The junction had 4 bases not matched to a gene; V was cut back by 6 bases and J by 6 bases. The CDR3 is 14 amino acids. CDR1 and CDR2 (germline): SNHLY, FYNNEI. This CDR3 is CASSTGTGDEKLFF. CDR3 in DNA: TGTGCCAGCAGCACCGGGACAGGGGATGAAAAACTGTTTTTT.

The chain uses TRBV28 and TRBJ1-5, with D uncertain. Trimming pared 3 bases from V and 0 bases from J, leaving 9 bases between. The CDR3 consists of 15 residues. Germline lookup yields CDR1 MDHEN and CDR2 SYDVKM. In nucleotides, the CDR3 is TGTGCCAGCAGTTTGAGCGACCATAGCAATCAGCCCCAGCATTTT. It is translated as CASSLSDHSNQPQHF.

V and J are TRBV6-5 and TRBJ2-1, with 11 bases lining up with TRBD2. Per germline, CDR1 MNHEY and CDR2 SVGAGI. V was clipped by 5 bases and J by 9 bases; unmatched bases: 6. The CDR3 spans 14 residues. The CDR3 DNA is TGTGCCAGCAGTGGTAGCGGGGGGGCCCTTGAGCAGTTCTTC. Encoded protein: CASSGSGGALEQFF.

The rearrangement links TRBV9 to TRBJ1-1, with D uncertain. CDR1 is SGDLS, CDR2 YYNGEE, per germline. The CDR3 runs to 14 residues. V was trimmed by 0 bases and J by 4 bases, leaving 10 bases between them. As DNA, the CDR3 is TGTGCCAGCAGCGTAGGGGTGGACGGCACTGAAGCTTTCTTT. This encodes CASSVGVDGTEAFF.

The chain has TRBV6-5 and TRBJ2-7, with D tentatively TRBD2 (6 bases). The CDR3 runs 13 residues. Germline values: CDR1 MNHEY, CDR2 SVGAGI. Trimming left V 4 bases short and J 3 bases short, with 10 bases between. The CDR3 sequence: CASSCREHYEQYF. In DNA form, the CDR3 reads TGTGCCAGCAGTTGCCGGGAGCACTACGAGCAGTACTTC.

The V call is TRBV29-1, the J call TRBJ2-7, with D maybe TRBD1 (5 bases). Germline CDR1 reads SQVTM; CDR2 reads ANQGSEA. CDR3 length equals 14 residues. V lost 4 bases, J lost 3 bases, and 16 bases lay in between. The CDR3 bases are TGCAGCGTTGCTGAAGGGGCCCGAGGCTACGAGCAGTACTTC. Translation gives CSVAEGARGYEQYF.

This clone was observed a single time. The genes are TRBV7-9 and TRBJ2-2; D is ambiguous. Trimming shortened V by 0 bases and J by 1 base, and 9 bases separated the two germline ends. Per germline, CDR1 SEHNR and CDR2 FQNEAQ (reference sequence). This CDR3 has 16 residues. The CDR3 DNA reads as TGTGCCAGCAGCTTAGCGGCCTCAGTGAACACCGGGGAGCTGTTTTTT. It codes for CASSLAASVNTGELFF.

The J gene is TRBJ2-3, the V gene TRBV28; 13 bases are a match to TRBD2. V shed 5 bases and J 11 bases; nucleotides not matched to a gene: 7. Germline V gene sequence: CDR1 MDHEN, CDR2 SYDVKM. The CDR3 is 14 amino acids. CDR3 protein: CASSPRTSGGLQYF. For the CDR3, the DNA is TGTGCCAGCAGTCCTAGGACTAGCGGGGGCTTGCAGTATTTT.

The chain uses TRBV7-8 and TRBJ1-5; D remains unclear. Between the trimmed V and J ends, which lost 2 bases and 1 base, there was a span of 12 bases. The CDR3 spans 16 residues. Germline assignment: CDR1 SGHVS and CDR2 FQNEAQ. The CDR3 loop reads CASSLIEHPSNQPQHF. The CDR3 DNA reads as TGTGCCAGCAGCTTAATTGAACACCCAAGCAATCAGCCCCAGCATTTT.

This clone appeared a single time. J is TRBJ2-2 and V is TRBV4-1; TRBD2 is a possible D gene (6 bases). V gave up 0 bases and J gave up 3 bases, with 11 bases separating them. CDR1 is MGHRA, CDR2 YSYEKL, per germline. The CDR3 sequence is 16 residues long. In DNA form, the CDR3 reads TGCGCCAGCAGCCAAGATCGCGGGGACCACACCGGGGAGCTGTTTTTT. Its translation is CASSQDRGDHTGELFF.

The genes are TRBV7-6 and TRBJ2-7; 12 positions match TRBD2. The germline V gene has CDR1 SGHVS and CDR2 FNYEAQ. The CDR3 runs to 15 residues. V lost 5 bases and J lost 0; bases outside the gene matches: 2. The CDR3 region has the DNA TGTGCCAGCAGCGCTAGCGGGGGGGCCTCCTACGAGCAGTACTTC. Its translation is CASSASGGASYEQYF.

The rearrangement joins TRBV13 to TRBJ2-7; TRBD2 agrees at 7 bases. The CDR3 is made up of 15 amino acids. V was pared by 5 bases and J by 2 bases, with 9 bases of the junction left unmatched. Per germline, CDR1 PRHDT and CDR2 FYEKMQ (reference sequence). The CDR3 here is CASSKITTSPYEQYF. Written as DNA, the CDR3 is TGTGCCAGCAGCAAAATTACGACTAGCCCCTACGAGCAGTACTTC.

CDR3: CSVEPSGGGGYNEQFF. DNA of the CDR3: TGCAGCGTTGAGCCCAGCGGGGGGGGCGGATACAATGAGCAGTTCTTC. V gene TRBV29-1 combines with J gene TRBJ2-1; 10 bases fit TRBD2. Germline trimming cut 3 bases from V and 4 bases from J; bases unmatched to any gene: 9. The CDR3 runs to 16 residues. The V gene's germline CDR1 is SQVTM and CDR2 ANQGSEA.

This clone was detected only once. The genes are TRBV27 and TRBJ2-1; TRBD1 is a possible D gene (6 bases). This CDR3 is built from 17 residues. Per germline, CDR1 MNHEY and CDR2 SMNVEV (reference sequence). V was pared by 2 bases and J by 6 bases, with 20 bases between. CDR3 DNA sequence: TGTGCCAGCAGTTTACACAGGGATCTACAAATCGGCAATGAGCAGTTCTTC. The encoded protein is CASSLHRDLQIGNEQFF.

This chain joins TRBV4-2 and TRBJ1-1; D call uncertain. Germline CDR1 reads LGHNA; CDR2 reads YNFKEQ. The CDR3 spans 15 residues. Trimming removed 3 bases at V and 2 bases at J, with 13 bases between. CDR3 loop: CASSQEGGLNTEAFF. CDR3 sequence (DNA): TGTGCCAGCAGCCAGGAAGGAGGACTTAACACTGAAGCTTTCTTT.

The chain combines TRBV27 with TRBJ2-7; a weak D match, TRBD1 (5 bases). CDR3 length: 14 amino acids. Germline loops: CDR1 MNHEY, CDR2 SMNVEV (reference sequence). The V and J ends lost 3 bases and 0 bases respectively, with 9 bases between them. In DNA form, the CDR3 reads TGTGCCAGCAGTTTGGGGCATCGCTCCTACGAGCAGTACTTC. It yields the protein CASSLGHRSYEQYF.

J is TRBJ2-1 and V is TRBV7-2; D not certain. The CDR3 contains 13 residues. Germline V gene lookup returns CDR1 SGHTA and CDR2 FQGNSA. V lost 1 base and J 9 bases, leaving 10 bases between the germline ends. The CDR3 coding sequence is TGTGCCAGCAGCTTAGGATCAAACGGTGAGCAGTTCTTC. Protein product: CASSLGSNGEQFF.

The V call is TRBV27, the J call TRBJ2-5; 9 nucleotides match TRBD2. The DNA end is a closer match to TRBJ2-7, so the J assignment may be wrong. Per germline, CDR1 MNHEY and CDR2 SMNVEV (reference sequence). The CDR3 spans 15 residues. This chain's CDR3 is CASSSSGMSSYEQYF. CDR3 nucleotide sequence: TGTGCCAGCAGTTCTAGCGGGATGAGCTCCTACGAGCAGTACTTC.

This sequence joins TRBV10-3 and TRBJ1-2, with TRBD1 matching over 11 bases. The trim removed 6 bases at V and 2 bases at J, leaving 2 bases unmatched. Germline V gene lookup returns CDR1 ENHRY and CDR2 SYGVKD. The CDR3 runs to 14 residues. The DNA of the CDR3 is TGTGCCATCAGGGGACAGGGGGGAAACTATGGCTACACCTTC. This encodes CAIRGQGGNYGYTF.

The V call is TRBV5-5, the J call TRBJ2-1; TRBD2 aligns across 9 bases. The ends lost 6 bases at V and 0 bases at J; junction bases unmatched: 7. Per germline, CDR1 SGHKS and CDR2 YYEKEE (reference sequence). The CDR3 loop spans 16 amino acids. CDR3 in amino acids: CASTQSSGVSYNEQFF. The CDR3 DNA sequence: TGTGCCAGCACCCAATCTAGCGGGGTCTCCTACAATGAGCAGTTCTTC.

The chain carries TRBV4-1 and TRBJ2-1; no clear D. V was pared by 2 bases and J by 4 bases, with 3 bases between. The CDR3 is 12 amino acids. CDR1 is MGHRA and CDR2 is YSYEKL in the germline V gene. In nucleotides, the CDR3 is TGCGCCAGCAGCCAAAAGTACAATGAGCAGTTCTTC. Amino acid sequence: CASSQKYNEQFF.

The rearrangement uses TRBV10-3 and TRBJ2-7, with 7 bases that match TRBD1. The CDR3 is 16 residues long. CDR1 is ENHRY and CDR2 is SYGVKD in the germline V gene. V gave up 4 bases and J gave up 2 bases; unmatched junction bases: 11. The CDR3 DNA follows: TGTGCCATCAGTGGGGCGAGGGGGACAGCTACCTACGAGCAGTACTTC. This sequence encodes CAISGARGTATYEQYF.

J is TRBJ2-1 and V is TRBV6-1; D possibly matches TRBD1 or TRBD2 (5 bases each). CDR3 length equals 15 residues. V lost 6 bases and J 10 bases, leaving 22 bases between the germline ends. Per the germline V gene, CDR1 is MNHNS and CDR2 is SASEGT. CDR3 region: CASSRSGAGSNEQFF. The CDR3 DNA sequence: TGTGCCAGCAGCAGATCCGGGGCAGGGTCCAACGAGCAGTTCTTC.

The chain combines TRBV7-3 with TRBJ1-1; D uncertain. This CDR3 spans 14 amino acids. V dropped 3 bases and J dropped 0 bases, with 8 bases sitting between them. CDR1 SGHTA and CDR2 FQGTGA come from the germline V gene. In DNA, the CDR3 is TGTGCCAGCAGCTTGGACGGAATGAACACTGAAGCTTTCTTT. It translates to CASSLDGMNTEAFF. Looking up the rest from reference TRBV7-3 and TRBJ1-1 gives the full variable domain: GAGVSQTPSNKVTEKGKYVELRCDPISGHTALYWYRQSLGQGPEFLIYFQGTGAADDSGLPNDRFFAVRPEGSVSTLKIQRTERGDSAVYLCASSLDGMNTEAFFGQGTRLTVV.

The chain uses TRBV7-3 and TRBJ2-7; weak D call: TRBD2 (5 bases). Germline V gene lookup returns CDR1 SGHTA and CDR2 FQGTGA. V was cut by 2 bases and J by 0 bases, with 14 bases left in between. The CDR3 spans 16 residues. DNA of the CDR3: TGTGCCAGCAGCTTATTAGATGTAGGAGGCTCCTACGAGCAGTACTTC. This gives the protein CASSLLDVGGSYEQYF.

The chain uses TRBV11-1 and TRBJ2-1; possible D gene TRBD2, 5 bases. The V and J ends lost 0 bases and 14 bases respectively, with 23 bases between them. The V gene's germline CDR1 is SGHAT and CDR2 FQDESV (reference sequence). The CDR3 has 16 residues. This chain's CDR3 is CASSLAQADNLRGKFF. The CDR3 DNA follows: TGTGCCAGCAGCTTAGCGCAGGCTGACAACCTAAGAGGGAAGTTCTTC.